The clone carrying this T cell receptor beta chain has a single count. The data originate from a study of stem cell transplantation in POMP-related autoinflammatory disease. V was cut by 4 bases and J by 4 bases, with 11 bases left in between. The CDR3 extends over 14 amino acids. Germline lookup yields CDR1 SGHRS and CDR2 YFSETQ. Sequenced by immunoSEQ multiplex PCR; TCRdb stores in-frame clones only, minus some. This table has about 26,000 clones, 82% appearing once. This specimen consisted of CD4+ T cells from PBMCs, obtained before stem cell transplantation. The V gene is TRBV5-1, the J gene TRBJ2-2; D not certain. This sequence originates from a human donor with POMP-related autoinflammation and immune dysregulation (PRAID). Here the CDR3 reads CASSIQRVTGELFF. The CDR3 DNA is TGCGCCAGCAGCATTCAGAGAGTCACCGGGGAGCTGTTTTTT.